This TCR beta chain was identified in a study of CD8+CD57+ T cells in acquired aplastic anemia. Study in general: Sorted CD4+ and CD8+ cells gave a mean 3.2 ug DNA, range roughly 0.19 to 27.4 ug.

General study findings and limits: Simpson's diversity of CD8+ cells was not significantly different in patients compared with controls.

The CDR3 loop spans 12 amino acids. V was cut by 6 bases and J by 5 bases, with 10 bases left in between. The germline gives CDR1 SEHNR, CDR2 FQNEAQ (reference sequence). For sequencing, patients were chosen who had shown expansion of CD8+CD57+ cells by flow cytometry. The cohort consisted entirely of patients having severe acquired aplastic anemia. For this clonotype: The antigen is undetermined.

The template used for profiling TCR beta VDJ and CDR3 was genomic DNA. MiXCR, run by TCRdb on the reads, gives a single entry per CDR3 protein. Of about half a million distinct CDR3 sequences listed, over 25% are singletons. This sequence originates from a human donor with aplastic anemia. The rearrangement links TRBV7-9 to TRBJ2-5; D may correspond to TRBD1 or TRBD2 (5 bases each). What was sequenced was sorted CD4+, CD8+, or CD8+CD57+ T cells (not recorded which) from PBMCs. CDR3 amino acids: CASSREGETQYF. The CDR3 coding sequence is TGTGCCAGCAGTCGAGAGGGGGAGACCCAGTACTTC. Complete variable domain (other parts from reference TRBV7-9 and TRBJ2-5): DTGVSQNPRHKITKRGQNVTFRCDPISEHNRLYWYRQTLGQGPEFLTYFQNEAQLEKSRLLSDRFSAERPKGSFSTLEIQRTEQGDSAMYLCASSREGETQYFGPGTRLLVL.